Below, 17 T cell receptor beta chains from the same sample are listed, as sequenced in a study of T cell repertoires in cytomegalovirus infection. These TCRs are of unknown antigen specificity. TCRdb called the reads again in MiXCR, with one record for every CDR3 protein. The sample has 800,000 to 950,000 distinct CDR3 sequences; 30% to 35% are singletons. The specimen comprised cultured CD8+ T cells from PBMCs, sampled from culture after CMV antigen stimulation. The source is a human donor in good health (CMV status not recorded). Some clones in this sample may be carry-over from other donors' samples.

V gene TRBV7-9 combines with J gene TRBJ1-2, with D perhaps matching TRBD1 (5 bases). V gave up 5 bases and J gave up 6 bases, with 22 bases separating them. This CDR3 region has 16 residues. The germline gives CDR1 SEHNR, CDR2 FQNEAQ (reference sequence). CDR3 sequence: CASSTSSGRWGHGYTF. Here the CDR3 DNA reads TGTGCCAGCAGCACGTCGTCCGGACGGTGGGGACATGGCTACACCTTC. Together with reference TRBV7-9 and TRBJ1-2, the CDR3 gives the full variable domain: DTGVSQNPRHKITKRGQNVTFRCDPISEHNRLYWYRQTLGQGPEFLTYFQNEAQLEKSRLLSDRFSAERPKGSFSTLEIQRTEQGDSAMYLCASSTSSGRWGHGYTFGSGTRLTVV.

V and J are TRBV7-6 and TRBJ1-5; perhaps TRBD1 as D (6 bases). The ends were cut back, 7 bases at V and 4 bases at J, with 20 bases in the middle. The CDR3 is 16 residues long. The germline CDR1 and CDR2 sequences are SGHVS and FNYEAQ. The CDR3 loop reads CASTPGVGGPNQPQHF. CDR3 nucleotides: TGTGCCAGCACCCCGGGTGTCGGGGGGCCTAATCAGCCCCAGCATTTT.

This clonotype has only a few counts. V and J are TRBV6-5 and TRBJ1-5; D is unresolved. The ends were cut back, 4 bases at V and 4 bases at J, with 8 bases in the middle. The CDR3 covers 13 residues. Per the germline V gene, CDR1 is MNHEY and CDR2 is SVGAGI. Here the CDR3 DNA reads TGTGCCAGCAGTTTTTCTTTTAATCAGCCCCAGCATTTT. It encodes CASSFSFNQPQHF.

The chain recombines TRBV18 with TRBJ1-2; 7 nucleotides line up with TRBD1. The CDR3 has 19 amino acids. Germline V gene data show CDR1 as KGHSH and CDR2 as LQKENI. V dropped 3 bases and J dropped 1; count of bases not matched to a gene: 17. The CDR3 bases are TGTGCCAGCTCACCCAGAAACCGGGACAGTCACTCCCTTAACTATGGCTACACCTTC. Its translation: CASSPRNRDSHSLNYGYTF.

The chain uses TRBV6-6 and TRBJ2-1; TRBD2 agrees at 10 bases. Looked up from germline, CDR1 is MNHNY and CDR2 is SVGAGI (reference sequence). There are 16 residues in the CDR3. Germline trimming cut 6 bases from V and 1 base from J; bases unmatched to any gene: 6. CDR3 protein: CASRGLSGGSYNEQFF. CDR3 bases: TGTGCCAGCAGGGGCCTTAGCGGGGGGTCCTACAATGAGCAGTTCTTC.

The CDR3 loop is CASSLVGRELFF. The CDR3 DNA follows: TGTGCCAGCAGTTTAGTAGGACGGGAGCTGTTTTTT. V usage is TRBV27 and J usage is TRBJ2-2, with D uncertain. The V gene lost 2 bases and the J gene lost 9 bases, with 7 bases spanning the gap. The CDR3 is 12 amino acids. Germline-derived CDR1 and CDR2 are MNHEY and SMNVEV (reference sequence).

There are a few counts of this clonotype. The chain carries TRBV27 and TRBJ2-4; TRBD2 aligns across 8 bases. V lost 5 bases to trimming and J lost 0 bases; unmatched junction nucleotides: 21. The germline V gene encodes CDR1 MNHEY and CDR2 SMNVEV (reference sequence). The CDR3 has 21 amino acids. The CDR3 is CASSPRGGVPAGDLAKNIQYF. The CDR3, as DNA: TGTGCCAGCAGTCCTCGAGGGGGGGTCCCAGCGGGGGACCTAGCCAAAAACATTCAGTACTTC.

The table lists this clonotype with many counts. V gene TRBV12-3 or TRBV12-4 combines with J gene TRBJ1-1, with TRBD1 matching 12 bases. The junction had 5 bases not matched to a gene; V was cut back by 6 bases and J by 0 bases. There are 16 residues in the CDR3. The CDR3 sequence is CASSTGQGAMNTEAFF. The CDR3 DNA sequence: TGTGCCAGCAGCACGGGACAGGGGGCTATGAACACTGAAGCTTTCTTT.

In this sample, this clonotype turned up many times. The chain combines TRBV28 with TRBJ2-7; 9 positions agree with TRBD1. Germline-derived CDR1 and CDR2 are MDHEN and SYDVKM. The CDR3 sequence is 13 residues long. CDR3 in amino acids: CASSLGGQGYPDV. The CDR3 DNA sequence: TGTGCCAGCAGTTTAGGGGGACAGGGTTATCCGGACGTC.

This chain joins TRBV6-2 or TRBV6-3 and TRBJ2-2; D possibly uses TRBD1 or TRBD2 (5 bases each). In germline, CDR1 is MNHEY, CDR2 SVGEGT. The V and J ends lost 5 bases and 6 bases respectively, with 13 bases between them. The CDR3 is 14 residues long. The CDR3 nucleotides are TGTGCCAGCAGTCGCAGGGACCGACCCGGGGAGCTGTTTTTT. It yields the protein CASSRRDRPGELFF.

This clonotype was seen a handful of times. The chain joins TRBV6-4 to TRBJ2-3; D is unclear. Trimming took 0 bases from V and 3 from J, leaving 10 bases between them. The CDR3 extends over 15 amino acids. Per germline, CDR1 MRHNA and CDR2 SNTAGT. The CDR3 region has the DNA TGTGCCAGCAGTGACTCGATGGGCACAACAGATACGCAGTATTTT. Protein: CASSDSMGTTDTQYF.

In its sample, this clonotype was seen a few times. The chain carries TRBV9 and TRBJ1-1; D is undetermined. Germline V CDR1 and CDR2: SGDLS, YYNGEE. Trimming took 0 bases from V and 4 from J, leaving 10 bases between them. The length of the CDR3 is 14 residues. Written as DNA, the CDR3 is TGTGCCAGCAGCGTAGGGGGATCGGGCACTGAAGCTTTCTTT. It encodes CASSVGGSGTEAFF.

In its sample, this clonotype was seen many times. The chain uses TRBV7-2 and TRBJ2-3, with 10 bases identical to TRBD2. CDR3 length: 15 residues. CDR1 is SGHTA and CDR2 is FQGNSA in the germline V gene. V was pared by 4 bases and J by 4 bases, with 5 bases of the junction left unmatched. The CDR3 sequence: CASSSSGGEADTQYF. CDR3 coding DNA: TGTGCCAGCAGCTCCAGCGGGGGGGAGGCAGATACGCAGTATTTT.

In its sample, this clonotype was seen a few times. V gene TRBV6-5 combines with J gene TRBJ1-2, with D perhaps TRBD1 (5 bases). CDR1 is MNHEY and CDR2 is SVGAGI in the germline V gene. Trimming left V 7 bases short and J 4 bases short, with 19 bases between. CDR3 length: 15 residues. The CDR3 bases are TGTGCCAGCACCGACACTGACGGGACGGTCTATGGCTACACCTTC. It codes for CASTDTDGTVYGYTF.

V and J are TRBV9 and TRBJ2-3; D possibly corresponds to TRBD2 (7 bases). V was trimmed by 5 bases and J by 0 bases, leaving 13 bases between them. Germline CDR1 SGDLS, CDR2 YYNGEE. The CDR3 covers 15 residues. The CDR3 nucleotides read TGTGCCAGCAGGCCGGCGGGGGCTAGCACAGATACGCAGTATTTT. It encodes CASRPAGASTDTQYF.

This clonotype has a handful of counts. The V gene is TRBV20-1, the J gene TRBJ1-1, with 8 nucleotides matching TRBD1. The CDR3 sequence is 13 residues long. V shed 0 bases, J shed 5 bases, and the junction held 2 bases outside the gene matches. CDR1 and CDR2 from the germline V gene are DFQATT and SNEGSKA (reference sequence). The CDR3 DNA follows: TGCAGTGCTAGAGACAGGGGGCGGACTGAAGCTTTCTTT. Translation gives CSARDRGRTEAFF.

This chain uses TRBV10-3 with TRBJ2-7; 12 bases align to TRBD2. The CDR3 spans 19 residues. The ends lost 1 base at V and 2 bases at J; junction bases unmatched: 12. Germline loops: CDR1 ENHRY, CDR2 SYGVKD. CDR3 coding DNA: TGTGCCATCAGTGAGTTACTAGCGGGGGGCGCGACACTCCCCTACGAGCAGTACTTC. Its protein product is CAISELLAGGATLPYEQYF.